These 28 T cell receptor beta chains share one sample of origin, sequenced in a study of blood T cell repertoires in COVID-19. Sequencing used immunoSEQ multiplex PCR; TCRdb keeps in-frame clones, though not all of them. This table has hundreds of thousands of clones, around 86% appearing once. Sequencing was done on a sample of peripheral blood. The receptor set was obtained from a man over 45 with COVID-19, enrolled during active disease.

The CDR3 region has the DNA TGCGCCAGCAGCCAAGTCCCCGGGAGCCAATACAATGAGCAGTTCTTC. Protein product: CASSQVPGSQYNEQFF. The rearrangement links TRBV4-1 to TRBJ2-1, with D possibly being TRBD2 (6 bases). CDR1 is MGHRA and CDR2 is YSYEKL in the germline V gene. Trimming took 1 base from V and 4 from J, leaving 14 bases between them. The CDR3 is 16 residues long.

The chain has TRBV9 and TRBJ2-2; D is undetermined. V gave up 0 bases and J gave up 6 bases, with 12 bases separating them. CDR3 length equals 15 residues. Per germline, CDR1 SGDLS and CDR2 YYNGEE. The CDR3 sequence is CASSVVADPAGELFF. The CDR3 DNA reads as TGTGCCAGCAGCGTAGTTGCCGATCCAGCCGGGGAGCTGTTTTTT.

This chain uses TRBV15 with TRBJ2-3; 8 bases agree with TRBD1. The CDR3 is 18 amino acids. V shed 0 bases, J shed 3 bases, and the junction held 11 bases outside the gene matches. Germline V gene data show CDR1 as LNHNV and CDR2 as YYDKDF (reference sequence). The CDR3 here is CATSREFPGDRSTDTQYF. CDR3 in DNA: TGTGCCACCAGCAGAGAATTCCCTGGGGACAGGAGTACAGATACGCAGTATTTT.

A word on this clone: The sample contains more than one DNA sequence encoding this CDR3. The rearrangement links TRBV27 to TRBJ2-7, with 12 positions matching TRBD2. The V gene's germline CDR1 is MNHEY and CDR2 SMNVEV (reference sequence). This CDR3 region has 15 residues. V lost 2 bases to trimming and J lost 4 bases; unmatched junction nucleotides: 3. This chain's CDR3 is CASSLRLAGGYEQYF. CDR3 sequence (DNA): TGTGCCAGCAGTTTACGGCTAGCGGGAGGGTACGAGCAGTACTTC.

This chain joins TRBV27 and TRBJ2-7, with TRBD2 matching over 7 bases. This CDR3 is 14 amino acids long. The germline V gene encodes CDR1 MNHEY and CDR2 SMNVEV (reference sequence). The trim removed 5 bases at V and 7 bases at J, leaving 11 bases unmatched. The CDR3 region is CASSPRDYPGEQYF. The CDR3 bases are TGTGCCAGCAGTCCCCGGGACTACCCGGGAGAGCAGTACTTC.

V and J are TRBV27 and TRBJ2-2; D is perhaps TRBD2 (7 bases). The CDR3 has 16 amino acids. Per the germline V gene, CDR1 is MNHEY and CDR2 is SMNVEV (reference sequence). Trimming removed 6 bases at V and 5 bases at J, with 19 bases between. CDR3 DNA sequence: TGTGCCAGCAGCCCGCAGGGGAGGGTAAGGACCGGGGAGCTGTTTTTT. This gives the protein CASSPQGRVRTGELFF.

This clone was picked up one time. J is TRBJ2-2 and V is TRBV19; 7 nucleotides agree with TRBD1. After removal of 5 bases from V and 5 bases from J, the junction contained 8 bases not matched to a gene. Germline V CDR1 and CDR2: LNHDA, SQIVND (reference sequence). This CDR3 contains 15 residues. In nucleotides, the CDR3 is TGTGCCAGTAGTGCTCGTAAGGGGGCGACCGGGGAGCTGTTTTTT. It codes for CASSARKGATGELFF.

CDR3 region: CASSQGTSGGRYNEQFF. The CDR3, as DNA: TGTGCCAGCAGCCAAGGGACTAGCGGGGGCCGGTACAATGAGCAGTTCTTC. The chain has TRBV7-2 and TRBJ2-1; 14 bases agree with TRBD2. Looked up from germline, CDR1 is SGHTA and CDR2 is FQGNSA. This CDR3 comprises 17 residues. The junction had 7 bases not matched to a gene; V was cut back by 5 bases and J by 4 bases.

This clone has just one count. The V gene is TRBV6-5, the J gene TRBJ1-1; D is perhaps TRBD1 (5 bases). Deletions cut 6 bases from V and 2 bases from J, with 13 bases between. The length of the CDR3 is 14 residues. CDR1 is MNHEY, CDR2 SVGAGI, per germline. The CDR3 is CASRGTTANTEAFF. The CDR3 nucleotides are TGTGCCAGCAGGGGAACGACAGCCAACACTGAAGCTTTCTTT.

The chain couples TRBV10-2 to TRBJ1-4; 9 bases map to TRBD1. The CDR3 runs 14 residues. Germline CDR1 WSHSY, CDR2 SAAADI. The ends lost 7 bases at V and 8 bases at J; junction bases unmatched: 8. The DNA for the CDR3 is TGCGCCAGCAAATCCGGGACAGGGAGAGAAAAACTGTTTTTT. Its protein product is CASKSGTGREKLFF.

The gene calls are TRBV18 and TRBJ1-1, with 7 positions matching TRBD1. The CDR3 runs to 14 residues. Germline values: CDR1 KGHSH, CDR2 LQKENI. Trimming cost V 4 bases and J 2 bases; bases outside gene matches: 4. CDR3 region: CASSRGTANTEAFF. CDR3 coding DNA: TGTGCCAGCTCACGGGGGACAGCCAACACTGAAGCTTTCTTT. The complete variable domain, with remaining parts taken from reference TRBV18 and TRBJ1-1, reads NAGVMQNPRHLVRRRGQEARLRCSPMKGHSHVYWYRQLPEEGLKFMVYLQKENIIDESGMPKERFSAEFPKEGPSILRIQQVVRGDSAAYFCASSRGTANTEAFFGQGTRLTVV.

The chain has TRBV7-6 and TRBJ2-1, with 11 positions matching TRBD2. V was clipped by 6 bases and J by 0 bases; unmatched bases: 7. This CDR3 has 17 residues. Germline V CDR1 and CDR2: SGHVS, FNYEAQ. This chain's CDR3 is CASSYLAGGSSYNEQFF. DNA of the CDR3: TGTGCCAGCAGTTACCTAGCGGGGGGAAGCTCCTACAATGAGCAGTTCTTC. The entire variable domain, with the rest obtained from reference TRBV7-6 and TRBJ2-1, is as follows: GAGVSQSPRYKVTKRGQDVALRCDPISGHVSLYWYRQALGQGPEFLTYFNYEAQQDKSGLPNDRFSAERPEGSISTLTIQRTEQRDSAMYRCASSYLAGGSSYNEQFFGPGTRLTVL.

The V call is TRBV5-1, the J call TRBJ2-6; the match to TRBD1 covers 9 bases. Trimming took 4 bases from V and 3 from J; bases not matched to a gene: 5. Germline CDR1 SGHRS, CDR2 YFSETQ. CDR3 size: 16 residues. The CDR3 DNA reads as TGCGCCAGCAGCCCCAGGACAGGGGATGGGGCCAACGTCCTGACTTTC. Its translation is CASSPRTGDGANVLTF.

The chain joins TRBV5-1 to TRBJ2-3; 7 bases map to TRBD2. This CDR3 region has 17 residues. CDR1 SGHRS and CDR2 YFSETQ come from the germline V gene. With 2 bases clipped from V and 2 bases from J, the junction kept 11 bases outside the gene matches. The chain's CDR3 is CASSLKTLAELTDTQYF. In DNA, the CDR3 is TGCGCCAGCAGCTTAAAGACGCTAGCGGAGCTCACAGATACGCAGTATTTT.

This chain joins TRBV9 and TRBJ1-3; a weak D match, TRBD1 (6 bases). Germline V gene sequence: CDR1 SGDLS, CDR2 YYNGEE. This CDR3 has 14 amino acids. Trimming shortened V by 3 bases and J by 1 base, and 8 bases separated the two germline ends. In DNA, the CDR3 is TGTGCCAGCAGCGCCACAGGGTCTGGAAACACCATATATTTT. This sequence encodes CASSATGSGNTIYF.

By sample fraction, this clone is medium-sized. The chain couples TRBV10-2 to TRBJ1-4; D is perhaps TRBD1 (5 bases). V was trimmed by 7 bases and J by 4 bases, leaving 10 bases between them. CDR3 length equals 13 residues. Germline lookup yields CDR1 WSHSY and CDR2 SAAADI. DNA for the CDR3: TGCGCCAGCACCGGACACCTTAATGAAAAACTGTTTTTT. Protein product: CASTGHLNEKLFF.

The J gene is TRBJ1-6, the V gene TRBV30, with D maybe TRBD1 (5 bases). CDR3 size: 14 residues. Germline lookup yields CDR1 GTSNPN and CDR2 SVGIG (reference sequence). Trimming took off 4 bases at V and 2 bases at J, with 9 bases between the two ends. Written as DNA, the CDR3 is TGTGCCTGGACTTCGACAGCCTATAATTCACCCCTCCACTTT. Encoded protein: CAWTSTAYNSPLHF.

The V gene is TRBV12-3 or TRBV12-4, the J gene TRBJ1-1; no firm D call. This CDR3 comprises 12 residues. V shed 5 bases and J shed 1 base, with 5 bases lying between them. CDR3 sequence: CASSLGNTEAFF. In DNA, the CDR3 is TGTGCCAGCAGTCTCGGGAACACTGAAGCTTTCTTT.

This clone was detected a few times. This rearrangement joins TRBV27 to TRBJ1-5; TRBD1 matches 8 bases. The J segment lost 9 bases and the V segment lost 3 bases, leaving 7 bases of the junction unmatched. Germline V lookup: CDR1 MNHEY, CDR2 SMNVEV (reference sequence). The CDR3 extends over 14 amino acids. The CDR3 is CASSFNRGRGPQHF. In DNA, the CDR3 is TGTGCCAGCAGTTTTAACAGGGGGAGGGGGCCCCAGCATTTT.

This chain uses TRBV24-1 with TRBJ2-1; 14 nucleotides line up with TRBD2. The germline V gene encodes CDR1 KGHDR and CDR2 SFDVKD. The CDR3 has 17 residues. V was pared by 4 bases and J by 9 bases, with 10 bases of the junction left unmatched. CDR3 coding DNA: TGTGCCACCAGTGACAGCTTGACTAGCGGGGGGGCAAGTGAGCAGTTCTTC. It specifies CATSDSLTSGGASEQFF.

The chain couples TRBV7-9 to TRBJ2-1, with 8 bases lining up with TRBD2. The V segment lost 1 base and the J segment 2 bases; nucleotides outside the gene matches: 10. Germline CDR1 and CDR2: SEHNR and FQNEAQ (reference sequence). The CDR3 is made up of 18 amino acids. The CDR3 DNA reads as TGTGCCAGCAGCTTAGGGCGAGCTAGCGGGCAGACCTACAATGAGCAGTTCTTC. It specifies CASSLGRASGQTYNEQFF.

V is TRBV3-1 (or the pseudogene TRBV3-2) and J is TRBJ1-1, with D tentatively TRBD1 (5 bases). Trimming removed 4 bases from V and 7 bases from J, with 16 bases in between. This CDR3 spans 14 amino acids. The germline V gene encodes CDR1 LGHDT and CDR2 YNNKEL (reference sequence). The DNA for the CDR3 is TGTGCCAGCAGCCGCAGGGCCGGACGGGTTGAAGCTTTCTTT. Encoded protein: CASSRRAGRVEAFF.

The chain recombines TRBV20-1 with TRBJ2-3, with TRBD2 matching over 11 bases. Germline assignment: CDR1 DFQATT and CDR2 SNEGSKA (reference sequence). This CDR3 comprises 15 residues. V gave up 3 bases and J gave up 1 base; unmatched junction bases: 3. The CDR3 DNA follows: TGCAGTGCTAGTGCACTAGCGGGGGGCACAGATACGCAGTATTTT. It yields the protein CSASALAGGTDTQYF.

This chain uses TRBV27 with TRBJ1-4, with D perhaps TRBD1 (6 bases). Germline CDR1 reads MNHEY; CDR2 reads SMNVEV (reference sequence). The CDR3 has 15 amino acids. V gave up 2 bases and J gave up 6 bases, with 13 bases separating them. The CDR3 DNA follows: TGTGCCAGCAGTTTACAAGGGGGTTGGGATGAAAAACTGTTTTTT. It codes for CASSLQGGWDEKLFF. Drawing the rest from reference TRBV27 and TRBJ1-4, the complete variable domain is EAQVTQNPRYLITVTGKKLTVTCSQNMNHEYMSWYRQDPGLGLRQIYYSMNVEVTDKGDVPEGYKVSRKEKRNFPLILESPSPNQTSLYFCASSLQGGWDEKLFFGSGTQLSVL.

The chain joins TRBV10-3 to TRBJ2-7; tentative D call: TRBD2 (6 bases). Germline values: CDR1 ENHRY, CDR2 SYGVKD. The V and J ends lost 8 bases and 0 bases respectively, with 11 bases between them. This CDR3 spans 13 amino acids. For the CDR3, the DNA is TGTGCCATCGGCCGGGACTTCTCCTACGAGCAGTACTTC. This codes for CAIGRDFSYEQYF.

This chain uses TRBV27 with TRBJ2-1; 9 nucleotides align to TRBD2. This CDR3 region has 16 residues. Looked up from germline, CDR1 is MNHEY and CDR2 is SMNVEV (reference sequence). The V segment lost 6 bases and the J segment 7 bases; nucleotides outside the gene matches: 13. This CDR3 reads CASSLGPAGGMNEQFF. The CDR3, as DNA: TGTGCCAGCAGCCTCGGGCCAGCGGGGGGCATGAATGAGCAGTTCTTC.

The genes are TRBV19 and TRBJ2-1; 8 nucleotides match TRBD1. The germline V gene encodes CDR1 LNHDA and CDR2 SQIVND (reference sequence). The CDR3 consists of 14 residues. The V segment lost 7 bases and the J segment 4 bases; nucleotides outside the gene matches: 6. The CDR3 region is CASNLDRAYNEQFF. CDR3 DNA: TGTGCCAGTAACCTGGACAGGGCGTACAATGAGCAGTTCTTC.

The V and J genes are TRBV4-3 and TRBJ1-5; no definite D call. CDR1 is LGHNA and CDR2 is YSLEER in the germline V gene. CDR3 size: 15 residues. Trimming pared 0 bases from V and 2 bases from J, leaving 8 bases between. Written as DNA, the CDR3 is TGCGCCAGCAGCCAAGACGGGTGGGGCAATCAGCCCCAGCATTTT. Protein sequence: CASSQDGWGNQPQHF.